The clone carrying this T cell receptor beta chain came up a few times. What it binds is not known. A library of TCRbeta sequences, prepared with unique molecular identifiers, was generated. TCRdb re-derived calls from the PCR reads in MiXCR, one entry per CDR3 protein. The data hold roughly 200,000 distinct CDR3 sequences, with around 7.7% observed a single time. This record belongs to a study of T-cell reconstitution after alpha-beta-depleted transplantation in children. Germline-derived CDR1 and CDR2 are MDHEN and SYDVKM. The V gene lost 4 bases and the J gene lost 4 bases, with 13 bases spanning the gap. This CDR3 has 14 residues. Overall study results and limits: High day-60 TCRbeta diversity in some patients came from surviving recipient T cells and thymic progenitors. From newly produced T cells came most of the T-cell counts and diversity one year after transplant. After transplant, at about two months, alpha-beta T cells were reportedly derived from several hundred expanded graft clones.

This chain connects TRBV28 to TRBJ1-2; D not certain. This TCR was sampled from a male patient between 2 and 10 years old who had a stem cell transplant for acute myeloid leukemia, so the T cells may come from the graft donor. The sequences come from PBMCs, mostly from graft donor cells, collected 360 days after TCRalphabeta/CD19-depleted stem cell transplant. The CDR3 sequence is CASSSWSNIYGYTF. CDR3 DNA: TGTGCCAGCAGTTCCTGGTCCAACATCTATGGCTACACCTTC.